This T cell receptor beta chain stems from a study of blood T cell repertoires in COVID-19. Across the whole study: Sites in the United States, Italy and Spain provided acute and convalescent COVID-19 samples. In each case, the material was cDNA or gDNA derived from T cells, B-cell-depleted T cells, or PBMCs.

CDR3 length: 14 amino acids. V lost 6 bases to trimming and J lost 4 bases; unmatched junction nucleotides: 8. Per the germline V gene, CDR1 is SGHTA and CDR2 is FQGNSA. In the source study's methods: Estimation of nucleated cell counts was performed using reference gene primer amplification. The table came from immunoSEQ multiplex PCR; TCRdb's copy has only in-frame clones and leaves some out. V and J calls and clone size are copied from that table; D and trimming were computed from the DNA. This sample has about 52,000 clones; about 90% occur once, and the top ten carry around 6.9%. The receptor comes from a man aged 50-59 years with active COVID-19. The source material was peripheral blood. The gene calls are TRBV7-2 and TRBJ1-1; 7 bases line up with TRBD1. The CDR3 DNA reads as TGTGCCAGCAGGGCACCTTGGGACAGCACTGAAGCTTTCTTT. Residues: CASRAPWDSTEAFF.